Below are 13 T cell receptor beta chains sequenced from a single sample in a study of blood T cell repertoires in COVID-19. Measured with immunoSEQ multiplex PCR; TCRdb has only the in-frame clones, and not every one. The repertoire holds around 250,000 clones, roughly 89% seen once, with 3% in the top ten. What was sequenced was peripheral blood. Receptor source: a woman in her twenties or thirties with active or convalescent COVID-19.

The CDR3 is CASSPGQMFGGYGYTF. CDR3 coding DNA: TGTGCCAGCAGCCCCGGACAGATGTTCGGCGGCTATGGCTACACCTTC. J is TRBJ1-2 and V is TRBV7-9, with D tentatively TRBD1 (6 bases). The germline CDR1 and CDR2 sequences are SEHNR and FQNEAQ (reference sequence). The CDR3 has 16 residues. V lost 5 bases and J lost 4, with 20 bases in between. Using reference TRBV7-9 and TRBJ1-2 for the parts outside the CDR3, the full variable domain is DTGVSQNPRHKITKRGQNVTFRCDPISEHNRLYWYRQTLGQGPEFLTYFQNEAQLEKSRLLSDRFSAERPKGSFSTLEIQRTEQGDSAMYLCASSPGQMFGGYGYTFGSGTRLTVV.

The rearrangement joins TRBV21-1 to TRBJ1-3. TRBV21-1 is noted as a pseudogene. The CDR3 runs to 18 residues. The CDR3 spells CASSKGGGRAISGNTIYF. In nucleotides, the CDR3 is TGTGCCAGCAGCAAAGGGGGAGGCAGGGCAATCTCTGGAAACACCATATATTTT.

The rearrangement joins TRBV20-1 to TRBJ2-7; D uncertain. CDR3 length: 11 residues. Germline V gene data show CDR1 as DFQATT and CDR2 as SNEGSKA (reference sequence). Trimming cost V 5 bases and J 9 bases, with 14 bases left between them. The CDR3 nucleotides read TGCAGTGCTCTCTCGTCTCGAGGGCAGTACTTC. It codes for CSALSSRGQYF.

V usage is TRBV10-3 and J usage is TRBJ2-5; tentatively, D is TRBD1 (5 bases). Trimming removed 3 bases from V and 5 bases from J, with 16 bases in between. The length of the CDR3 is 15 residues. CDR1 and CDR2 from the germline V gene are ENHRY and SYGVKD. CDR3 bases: TGTGCCATCAGTGAAGGCAGGGTGCAGTGGGAGACCCAGTACTTC. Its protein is CAISEGRVQWETQYF.

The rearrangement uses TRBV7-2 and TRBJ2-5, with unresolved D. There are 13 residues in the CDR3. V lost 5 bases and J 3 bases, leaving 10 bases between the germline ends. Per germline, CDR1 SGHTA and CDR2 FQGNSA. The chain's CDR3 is CASSRDFKETQYF. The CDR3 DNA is TGTGCCAGCAGCCGAGATTTCAAAGAGACCCAGTACTTC.

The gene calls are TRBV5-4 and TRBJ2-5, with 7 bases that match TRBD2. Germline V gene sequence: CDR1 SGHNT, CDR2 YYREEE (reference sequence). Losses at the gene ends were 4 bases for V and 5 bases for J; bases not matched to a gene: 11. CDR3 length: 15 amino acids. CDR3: CASSTDGGNRETQYF. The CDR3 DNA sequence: TGTGCCAGCAGCACCGACGGGGGGAATAGGGAGACCCAGTACTTC.

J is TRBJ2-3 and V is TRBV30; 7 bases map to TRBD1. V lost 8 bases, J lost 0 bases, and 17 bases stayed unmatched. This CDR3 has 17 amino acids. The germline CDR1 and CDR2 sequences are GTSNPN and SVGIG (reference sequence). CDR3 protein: CALERGGRPPSTDTQYF. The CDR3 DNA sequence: TGTGCCCTAGAAAGAGGGGGCCGTCCTCCTAGCACAGATACGCAGTATTTT.

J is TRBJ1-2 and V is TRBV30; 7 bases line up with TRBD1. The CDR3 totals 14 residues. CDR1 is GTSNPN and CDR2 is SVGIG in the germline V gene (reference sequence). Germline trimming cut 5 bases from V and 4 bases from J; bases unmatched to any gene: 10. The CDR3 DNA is TGTGCCTGGCACCGACAGGGTGGTGCCTATGGCTACACCTTC. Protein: CAWHRQGGAYGYTF.

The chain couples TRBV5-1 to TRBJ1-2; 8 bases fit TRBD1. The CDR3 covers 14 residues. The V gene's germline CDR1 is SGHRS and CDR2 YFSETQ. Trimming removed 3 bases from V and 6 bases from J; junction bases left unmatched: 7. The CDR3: CASSSMTGVDGYTF. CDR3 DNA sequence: TGCGCCAGCAGCTCGATGACAGGGGTGGATGGCTACACCTTC.

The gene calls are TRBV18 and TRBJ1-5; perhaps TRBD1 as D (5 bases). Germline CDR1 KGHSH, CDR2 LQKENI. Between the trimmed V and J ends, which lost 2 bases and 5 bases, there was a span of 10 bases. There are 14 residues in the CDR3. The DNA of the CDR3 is TGTGCCAGCTCACCAGGGCAGGGCGATCAGCCCCAGCATTTT. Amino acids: CASSPGQGDQPQHF.

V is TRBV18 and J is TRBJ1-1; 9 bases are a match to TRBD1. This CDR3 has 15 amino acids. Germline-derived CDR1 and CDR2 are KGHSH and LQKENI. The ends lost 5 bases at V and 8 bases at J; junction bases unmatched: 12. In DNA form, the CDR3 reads TGTGCCAGCTCAAGAAAACAGGGGGCCGAGGTGGAAGCTTTCTTT. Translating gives CASSRKQGAEVEAFF.

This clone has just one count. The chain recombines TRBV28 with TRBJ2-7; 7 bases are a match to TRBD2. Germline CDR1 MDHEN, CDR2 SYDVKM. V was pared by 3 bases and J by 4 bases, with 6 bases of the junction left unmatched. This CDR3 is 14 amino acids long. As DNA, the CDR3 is TGTGCCAGCAGTTTGTCTCAGGGAGGGTACGAGCAGTACTTC. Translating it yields CASSLSQGGYEQYF.

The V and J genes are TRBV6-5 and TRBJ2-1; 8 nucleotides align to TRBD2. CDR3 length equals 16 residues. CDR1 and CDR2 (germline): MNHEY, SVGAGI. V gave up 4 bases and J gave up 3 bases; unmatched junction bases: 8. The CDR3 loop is CASSSTSAVRYNEQFF. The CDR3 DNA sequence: TGTGCCAGCAGTTCGACTAGCGCGGTTCGCTACAATGAGCAGTTCTTC.